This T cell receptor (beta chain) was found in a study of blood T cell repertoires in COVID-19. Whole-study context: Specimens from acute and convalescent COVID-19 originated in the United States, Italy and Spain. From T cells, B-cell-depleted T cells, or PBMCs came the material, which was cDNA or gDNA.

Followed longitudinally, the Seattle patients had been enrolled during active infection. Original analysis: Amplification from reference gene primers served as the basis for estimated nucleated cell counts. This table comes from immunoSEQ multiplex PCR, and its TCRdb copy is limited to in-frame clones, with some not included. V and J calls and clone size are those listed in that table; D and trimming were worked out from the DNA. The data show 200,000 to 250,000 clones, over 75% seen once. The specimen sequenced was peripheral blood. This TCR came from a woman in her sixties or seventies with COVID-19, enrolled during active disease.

The CDR3 DNA reads as TGTGCCAGCAGTCAACAAGCCCTAATCTCTGGAAACACCATATATTTT. Translated, it gives CASSQQALISGNTIYF. This chain links TRBV3-1 (or the pseudogene TRBV3-2) with TRBJ1-3; D not certain. CDR3 length: 16 residues. Trimming cost V 6 bases and J 0 bases, with 15 bases left between them. CDR1 LGHDT and CDR2 YNNKEL come from the germline V gene (reference sequence).